What follows are 14 T cell receptor beta chains derived from one specimen sequenced in a study of T cells in women clearing cervical HPV infection (dated by TCRdb to 2017 to 2018). Libraries were constructed by the immunoSEQ multiplex PCR assay. Imported from immuneACCESS, the table was reduced by TCRdb to in-frame sequences with V and J called. These copies leave out some clones; in studies compared against another copy, an unresolved V gene accounts for under half, and the cause of the remainder is not known. The record for this sample contains about 9,200 clones. 7% to 10% of the sample is taken by the ten largest. Sequencing used blood buffy coat. These receptors originate from a woman aged 18 to 75 with a cervical HPV16 infection that either progressed to CIN3+ or cleared (not recorded which).

About this clone: The read is 3 residues too short to cover the CDR3 end, so that end is filled in from the germline J gene. This chain joins TRBV19 and TRBJ1-2; D call uncertain. The germline CDR1 and CDR2 sequences are LNHDA and SQIVND (reference sequence). This CDR3 spans 12 amino acids. The CDR3 loop is CASSIGSYDYTF. Partial CDR3 DNA: TGTGCCAGTAGTATCGGTAGCTACGAC.

With respect to this clone: At one end the junction does not follow the germline gene, possibly because of a read error. The read falls 3 residues short of the CDR3 end, and the missing part is taken from the germline J gene. The J gene is TRBJ2-2, the V gene TRBV7-7; perhaps TRBD2 as D (5 bases). CDR1 is SSHAT and CDR2 is FNYEAQ in the germline V gene (reference sequence). The CDR3 contains 15 residues. The CDR3 DNA, read in part, is TGTGCTAGCAGTTCAACCGCGGCGGGCACCGGGGAG. Its translation: CASSSTAAGTGE. The full CDR3 protein reads CASSSTAAGTGELFF. Full variable domain (outside the CDR3, taken from reference TRBV7-7 and TRBJ2-2): GAGVSQSPRYKVTKRGQDVTLRCDPISSHATLYWYQQALGQGPEFLTYFNYEAQPDKSGLPSDRFSAERPEGSISTLTIQRTEQRDSAMYRCASSSTAAGTGELFFGEGSRLTVL.

In terms of frequency, this clone is medium-sized. The read falls 3 residues short of the CDR3 end, and the missing part is taken from the germline J gene. This chain links TRBV19 with TRBJ2-3, with 8 bases that match TRBD2. Trimming took 4 bases from V and 2 from J; bases not matched to a gene: 5. This CDR3 is 15 amino acids long. Germline V gene lookup returns CDR1 LNHDA and CDR2 SQIVND (reference sequence). The sequenced CDR3 bases are TGTGCCAGTAGTACCTCGGGGGGGCTCACAGATACG. As protein: CASSTSGGLTDT. The whole CDR3 sequence reads CASSTSGGLTDTQYF.

As to this clone: The read stops 3 residues short of the end of the CDR3; the missing end is completed from the germline J gene. The chain links TRBV7-2 to TRBJ1-5, with no clear D. The CDR3 extends over 15 amino acids. Germline CDR1 and CDR2: SGHTA and FQGNSA. Deletions cut 5 bases from V and 7 bases from J, with 18 bases between. The covered CDR3 bases are TGTGCCAGCAGCCCATCGTCGGTTTCGGGGCAGCCC. Its translation: CASSPSSVSGQP. In full, the CDR3 reads CASSPSSVSGQPQHF.

Considering frequency, this clone is medium-sized. The sequenced fragment ends 3 residues before the CDR3 boundary, so the rest is inferred from the germline J gene. The chain has TRBV14 and TRBJ1-1; D is unresolved. Germline-derived CDR1 and CDR2 are SGHDN and FVKESK. This CDR3 contains 12 residues. The CDR3 protein is CASSVTVSEAFF. The CDR3 bases that were read are TGTGCCAGCAGCGTAACGGTATCGGAA.

Comments on this clone: The sequenced fragment ends 3 residues before the CDR3 boundary, so the rest is inferred from the germline J gene. The chain employs TRBV23-1 and TRBJ1-1, with 8 bases identical to TRBD1. TRBV23-1 is labeled an ORF, and its function is uncertain. V lost 6 bases, J lost 0 bases, and 9 bases stayed unmatched. The CDR3 totals 16 residues. CDR3 DNA (partial): TGCGCCAGCAGCAGGGGGCGATTAATGATGAACACTGAA. Translated: CASSRGRLMMNTE. The entire CDR3 protein is CASSRGRLMMNTEAFF.

About this clone itself: The read ends 3 residues early relative to the CDR3; the germline J gene fills the gap. The chain joins TRBV6-1 to TRBJ2-3, with TRBD1 matching over 10 bases. Germline V CDR1 and CDR2: MNHNS, SASEGT. This CDR3 has 18 residues. CDR3 region: CASSEVWAGTGDNQPQYF. Incomplete CDR3 DNA: TGTGCCAGCAGTGAAGTCTGGGCAGGGACAGGGGATAATCAGCCG.

About this clone itself: The DNA ends 3 residues before the CDR3 does, and the rest of the CDR3 is filled in from the germline J gene. The chain joins TRBV6-2 or TRBV6-3 to TRBJ2-1, with TRBD2 identical over 7 bases. The CDR3 totals 15 residues. Germline V gives CDR1 MNHEY, CDR2 SVGEGT. V dropped 4 bases and J dropped 2; count of bases not matched to a gene: 5. CDR3 region: CASSLGGGPYNEQFF. The part of the CDR3 DNA that was read is TGTGCCAGCAGTTTGGGGGGGGGACCCTACAATGAG.

In regard to this clone: The read ends 3 residues early relative to the CDR3; the germline J gene fills the gap. The chain combines TRBV7-7 with TRBJ2-2; TRBD1 agrees at 9 bases. Germline CDR1 reads SSHAT; CDR2 reads FNYEAQ (reference sequence). The V gene end was trimmed by 5 bases and the J gene end by 7 bases; junction bases not matched to a gene: 5. CDR3 size: 14 residues. The part of the CDR3 DNA that was read is TGTGCCAGCAGCCAAGACAGGGGGGACGGGGAG. It encodes CASSQDRGDGE. From start to end, the CDR3 is CASSQDRGDGELFF.

Details on this clone: The sequence runs out 3 residues before the end of the CDR3; the remainder is reconstructed from the germline J gene. The chain is built from TRBV6-2 or TRBV6-3 and TRBJ2-3; 8 bases line up with TRBD2. The CDR3 covers 16 residues. Looked up from germline, CDR1 is MNHEY and CDR2 is SVGEGT. Unmatched junction bases numbered 9, after V lost 2 bases and J lost 5 bases. The CDR3 sequence: CASSYGLARFRDTQYF. The DNA read from the CDR3 is TGTGCCAGCAGTTACGGACTAGCCCGATTTAGAGATACG.

Concerning this clone: The CDR3 extends 3 residues past the end of the read, so its final part is completed from the germline J gene. The rearrangement uses TRBV5-1 and TRBJ1-1; possibly TRBD1 for D (5 bases). CDR3 length: 14 residues. The germline V gene has CDR1 SGHRS and CDR2 YFSETQ. Trimming pared 0 bases from V and 4 bases from J, leaving 10 bases between. The covered CDR3 bases are TGCGCCAGCAGCTTGGAAGGGGCAGGCACTGAA. Its translation: CASSLEGAGTE. The full CDR3 protein reads CASSLEGAGTEAFF.

This clone counts as medium-sized by frequency. The read terminates 3 residues ahead of where the CDR3 ends, so the germline J gene completes it. The chain couples TRBV7-2 to TRBJ1-6, with D perhaps TRBD1 (6 bases). Deletions cut 1 base from V and 9 bases from J, with 13 bases between. The CDR3 extends over 15 amino acids. The germline V gene encodes CDR1 SGHTA and CDR2 FQGNSA. CDR3 DNA (partial): TGTGCCAGCAGCTTAGGTACAGGGTTTAGTTCACCC. Its translation: CASSLGTGFSSP. The full CDR3 is CASSLGTGFSSPLHF.

Notes on this clone: The read comes to an end 3 residues before the CDR3 does, leaving the germline J gene to fill in the end. The chain recombines TRBV7-2 with TRBJ2-7; 9 nucleotides match TRBD1. Germline loops: CDR1 SGHTA, CDR2 FQGNSA. The CDR3 sequence is 15 residues long. Trimming cost V 5 bases and J 2 bases; bases outside gene matches: 7. The sequenced CDR3 bases are TGTGCCAGCAGCCCCGGACAGGGGCAAACCTACGAG. Protein product: CASSPGQGQTYE. Given in full, the CDR3 is CASSPGQGQTYEQYF.

About this clone: The read ends 3 residues shy of where the CDR3 ends; the end is completed using the germline J gene. This chain uses TRBV10-3 with TRBJ1-4, with a tentative D call TRBD1 (5 bases). Between the trimmed V and J ends, which lost 2 bases and 7 bases, there was a span of 5 bases. The CDR3 contains 12 residues. The germline gives CDR1 ENHRY, CDR2 SYGVKD. CDR3 protein: CAISEGAEKLFF. CDR3 DNA (partial): TGTGCCATCAGTGAGGGGGCTGAAAAA.